Listed below are T cell receptor beta chains from one sample, sequenced in a study of shared clonotypes between healthy human individuals. Clones were read by immunoSEQ multiplex PCR, and TCRdb kept only the in-frame ones, dropping some. The sample lists some 700,000 clones; about 90% were seen once. Material for sequencing was memory CD8+ T cells from PBMCs. These receptors originate from a man aged 18 to 29 in good health. Some clones in this sample may be carry-over from other donors' samples. The CDR3 runs from the conserved cysteine through the conserved F or W. The order of the fields is clone size, V gene, J gene, CDR3 protein. Not all rows give a size; the values are once, few, many and, for expanded clones, a class.

.,TRBV28,TRBJ2-1,CASRSPRGGTNEQFF
.,TRBV27,TRBJ1-5,CASSLSARGQPQHF
.,TRBV7-2,TRBJ2-7,CASSLGDTGLFEQYF
.,TRBV6-1,TRBJ1-2,CASSEAQRTNAYGYTF
once,TRBV27,TRBJ2-7,CASSFSNSYEQYF
few,TRBV2,TRBJ1-1,CASRDLKNTEAFF
.,TRBV10-3,TRBJ1-3,CAINKQGNSGNTIYF
.,TRBV6-5,TRBJ2-1,CASSYSTEQFF
once,TRBV9,TRBJ2-1,CASSQRGAPKMEQFF
.,TRBV7-9,TRBJ1-5,CASSLGYSNQPQHF
.,TRBV5-5,TRBJ1-5,CASSFIGGGQPQHF
.,TRBV7-9,TRBJ1-2,CASTHTEGRPDGYTF
.,TRBV11-3,TRBJ2-7,CASSLEDSDLYEQYF
.,TRBV10-2,TRBJ2-7,CASSERDRADEQYF
.,TRBV7-9,TRBJ1-6,CASSLGHLDHHF
.,TRBV27,TRBJ2-7,CASSSLGVGGAASYEQYF
once,TRBV7-7,TRBJ2-2,CASSRRNTGELFF
once,TRBV7-9,TRBJ2-4,CASSSWTGQNIQYF
.,TRBV7-9,TRBJ2-1,CASSLATSAHPPGNEQFF
.,TRBV29-1,TRBJ1-2,CSVAGERVNYGYTF
.,TRBV7-9,TRBJ2-7,CASSSSVVTSGKYEQYF
.,TRBV5-6,TRBJ2-7,CASSLGNTYEQYF
.,TRBV7-2,TRBJ2-7,CASSLDYEQYF
.,TRBV16,TRBJ2-5,CASSQTSGLQYF
once,TRBV2,TRBJ2-1,CASIPGVADNEQFF
few,TRBV29-1,TRBJ1-1,CSGYRGRDTEAFF
.,TRBV6-6,TRBJ2-1,CASTESYNEQFF
.,TRBV29-1,TRBJ2-7,CSVEDAGQSSYEQYF
.,TRBV27,TRBJ1-1,CASSLTLNTEAFF
.,TRBV2,TRBJ2-3,CASSFGASGMTDTQYF
.,TRBV7-9,TRBJ2-7,CASSLKGSYEQYF
.,TRBV6-1,TRBJ1-1,CASSEAGRAFF